These 21 T cell receptor beta chains were all obtained from the same sample, sequenced in a study of T-cell reconstitution after alpha-beta-depleted transplantation in children. The authors prepared the TCRbeta library with unique molecular identifiers. TCRdb recomputed calls from the PCR reads with MiXCR, one row per CDR3 protein. This sample has approximately 110,000 distinct CDR3 sequences, with 20% to 25% found just once. Material: PBMCs, mostly from graft donor cells, obtained 180 days after TCRalphabeta/CD19-depleted stem cell transplant. These receptors all stem from a male patient aged 2 to 10 who had a stem cell transplant for chronic granulomatous disease, so the T cells may come from the graft donor.

This chain uses TRBV5-6 with TRBJ2-1, with TRBD1 matching over 7 bases. After removal of 0 bases from V and 8 bases from J, the junction contained 8 bases not matched to a gene. Per germline, CDR1 SGHDT and CDR2 YYEEEE. The CDR3 loop spans 15 amino acids. In DNA form, the CDR3 reads TGTGCCAGCAGCTTGGCCGGGCAGGGGGTGGATGAGCAGTTCTTC. Protein sequence: CASSLAGQGVDEQFF.

The rearrangement joins TRBV12-2 to TRBJ2-1; TRBD2 is the table's D call, not checked against the DNA. TRBV12-2 is deemed a pseudogene. This CDR3 region has 17 residues. CDR3 residues: CASRLARVAGGYNEQFF. CDR3 nucleotides: TGTGCAAGTCGCTTAGCGCGGGTAGCGGGAGGCTACAATGAGCAGTTCTTC.

The chain joins TRBV20-1 to TRBJ2-3, with D unclear. The V gene lost 5 bases and the J gene lost 1 base, with 10 bases spanning the gap. CDR1 and CDR2 (germline): DFQATT, SNEGSKA (reference sequence). This CDR3 has 13 amino acids. The chain's CDR3 is CSAENPGTDTQYF. CDR3 nucleotide sequence: TGCAGTGCTGAAAACCCTGGCACAGATACGCAGTATTTT.

The rearrangement links TRBV20-1 to TRBJ2-6; D is uncertain. CDR3 length: 12 residues. Trimming removed 4 bases from V and 5 bases from J, with 6 bases in between. Germline-derived CDR1 and CDR2 are DFQATT and SNEGSKA (reference sequence). The CDR3 nucleotides read TGCAGTGCTACCTCGAGGGCCAACGTCCTGACTTTC. Translated, it gives CSATSRANVLTF.

This clonotype was picked up many times. The V gene is TRBV5-1, the J gene TRBJ2-1; 10 bases line up with TRBD1. CDR1 and CDR2 from the germline V gene are SGHRS and YFSETQ. The CDR3 sequence is 18 residues long. With V trimmed by 3 bases and J by 6 bases, 15 bases remained unmatched. This CDR3 reads CASSSSGTGALSTNEQFF. CDR3 nucleotide sequence: TGCGCCAGCAGCTCCTCCGGGACAGGGGCTCTCAGTACCAATGAGCAGTTCTTC.

Note on this clonotype: One end of the junction varies from germline; a read error may be responsible. This chain uses TRBV10-3 with TRBJ2-1, with D perhaps given as TRBD1 or TRBD2 (6 bases each). CDR3 length: 13 amino acids. Per germline, CDR1 ENHRY and CDR2 SYGVKD. The CDR3 nucleotides are TGTGCCATCAGGGAGGGCCGGGACAATGATCAGTTCTTC. It specifies CAIREGRDNDQFF.

This clonotype was counted between two and nine times. The gene calls are TRBV20-1 and TRBJ1-1, with 8 positions matching TRBD1. Per the germline V gene, CDR1 is DFQATT and CDR2 is SNEGSKA (reference sequence). The CDR3 is made up of 16 amino acids. With 0 bases clipped from V and 4 bases from J, the junction kept 10 bases outside the gene matches. This CDR3 reads CSARDLRGRMGTEAFF. The CDR3 DNA follows: TGCAGTGCTAGAGATCTCAGGGGGCGGATGGGCACTGAAGCTTTCTTT.

The chain is built from TRBV9 and TRBJ2-7; 7 bases line up with TRBD1. There are 14 residues in the CDR3. Germline V gene data show CDR1 as SGDLS and CDR2 as YYNGEE. V lost 2 bases to trimming and J lost 3 bases; unmatched junction nucleotides: 5. The CDR3 nucleotides read TGTGCCAGCAGCGTCCGGGACAGTCACTACGAGCAGTACTTC. Its translation: CASSVRDSHYEQYF.

This clonotype was observed at least ten times. The chain employs TRBV20-1 and TRBJ2-7; possible D gene TRBD2, 5 bases. The germline V gene encodes CDR1 DFQATT and CDR2 SNEGSKA (reference sequence). V was pared by 1 base and J by 0 bases, with 13 bases between. CDR3 length: 15 amino acids. Written as DNA, the CDR3 is TGCAGTGCTAGAGGGAGGTGGACCAGCTCCTACGAGCAGTACTTC. Its protein is CSARGRWTSSYEQYF.

The table lists this clonotype with a few counts. The chain is built from TRBV5-1 and TRBJ2-7, with a tentative D call TRBD1 (5 bases). V lost 1 base and J 2 bases, leaving 10 bases between the germline ends. The CDR3 extends over 14 amino acids. Germline V lookup: CDR1 SGHRS, CDR2 YFSETQ. CDR3 sequence reads: CASSLTAGTYEQYF. The CDR3 DNA reads TGCGCCAGCAGCTTGACGGCAGGGACCTACGAGCAGTACTTC.

This clonotype was observed a few times. The chain has TRBV12-3 or TRBV12-4 and TRBJ1-6, with D possibly being TRBD1 (6 bases). CDR3 length: 16 amino acids. Trimming cost V 6 bases and J 3 bases, with 15 bases left between them. CDR3 amino acids: CASSETGRGYNSPLHF. The CDR3 nucleotides read TGTGCCAGCAGCGAAACAGGGAGAGGCTATAATTCACCCCTCCACTTT.

This clonotype occurred many times. The rearrangement uses TRBV7-8 and TRBJ1-2; the D is unclear. The V end was cut by 3 bases, the J end by 2 bases, with 7 bases between. The length of the CDR3 is 13 residues. Germline CDR1 reads SGHVS; CDR2 reads FQNEAQ. The CDR3 nucleotides are TGTGCCAGCAGCTTCCGACCGAACTATGGCTACACCTTC. Translating gives CASSFRPNYGYTF.

This chain uses TRBV6-5 with TRBJ2-3, with 8 bases lining up with TRBD1. The CDR3 runs 16 residues. V trimming: 2 bases; J trimming: 2 bases; junction bases outside the gene matches: 6. Looked up from germline, CDR1 is MNHEY and CDR2 is SVGAGI. The CDR3 bases are TGTGCCAGCAGTTACCTCCGGACAGGGAACACAGATACGCAGTATTTT. It is translated as CASSYLRTGNTDTQYF.

CDR3 bases: TGTGCCATCAGTGGTTTCGAGAATGAGCAGTTCTTC. This codes for CAISGFENEQFF. The chain couples TRBV10-3 to TRBJ2-1; no clear D. V lost 4 bases and J 7 bases, leaving 8 bases between the germline ends. Germline values: CDR1 ENHRY, CDR2 SYGVKD. The CDR3 runs 12 residues.

The chain joins TRBV3-1 to TRBJ2-7; 8 bases map to TRBD1. In germline, CDR1 is LGHDT, CDR2 YNNKEL (reference sequence). The V segment lost 3 bases and the J segment 9 bases; nucleotides outside the gene matches: 13. The CDR3 is 15 amino acids. CDR3 sequence: CASSQAPGQEFGQYF. DNA for the CDR3: TGTGCCAGCAGCCAGGCCCCGGGACAGGAATTCGGGCAGTACTTC.

The V and J genes are TRBV20-1 and TRBJ2-1; D may be TRBD1 or TRBD2 (6 bases each). V dropped 5 bases and J dropped 2 bases, with 13 bases sitting between them. This CDR3 comprises 14 residues. CDR1 is DFQATT, CDR2 SNEGSKA, per germline (reference sequence). In DNA, the CDR3 is TGCAGTGCTGGGGGGCGGGGTACCTACAATGAGCAGTTCTTC. Its translation: CSAGGRGTYNEQFF.

V and J are TRBV20-1 and TRBJ2-7; 10 bases align to TRBD2. CDR3 length equals 14 residues. V lost 6 bases, J lost 1 base, and 6 bases stayed unmatched. CDR1 and CDR2 from the germline V gene are DFQATT and SNEGSKA (reference sequence). The CDR3 loop reads CSANLAGGSYEQYF. The CDR3 DNA sequence: TGCAGTGCAAATTTAGCGGGAGGTTCCTACGAGCAGTACTTC.

The chain has TRBV29-1 and TRBJ2-7, with 10 positions matching TRBD2. V shed 2 bases and J 4 bases; nucleotides not matched to a gene: 5. CDR1 is SQVTM and CDR2 is ANQGSEA in the germline V gene. This CDR3 region has 14 residues. The CDR3 coding sequence is TGCAGCGTTGAACTAGCGGGAGAAGGGTACGAGCAGTACTTC. This sequence encodes CSVELAGEGYEQYF.

The chain joins TRBV12-3 or TRBV12-4 to TRBJ2-1; 12 nucleotides line up with TRBD2. This CDR3 spans 18 amino acids. V lost 1 base and J lost 4; bases outside the gene matches: 8. The CDR3 region has the DNA TGTGCCAGCAGTTTAGTGATCCGGGGGACTAGCGGGTACAATGAGCAGTTCTTC. Translated, it gives CASSLVIRGTSGYNEQFF.

The genes are TRBV4-2 and TRBJ2-5; 8 bases align to TRBD2. CDR1 is LGHNA, CDR2 YNFKEQ, per germline. This CDR3 is 15 amino acids long. With 4 bases clipped from V and 2 bases from J, the junction kept 6 bases outside the gene matches. This CDR3 reads CASSLLAGTQETQYF. The CDR3 DNA sequence: TGTGCCAGCAGCCTCTTAGCGGGAACTCAAGAGACCCAGTACTTC.

This clonotype showed up many times. The chain uses TRBV7-6 and TRBJ2-1, with 9 bases identical to TRBD1. J gave up 1 base and V 5 bases, and 15 bases lay outside the gene matches. Germline CDR1 reads SGHVS; CDR2 reads FNYEAQ. This CDR3 comprises 19 residues. CDR3 residues: CASSPRDRVPSASYNEQFF. The CDR3 nucleotides read TGTGCCAGCAGCCCAAGGGACAGGGTCCCTTCTGCTTCCTACAATGAGCAGTTCTTC.